Below, one TCR beta chain is given with its context. The antigen it recognizes is unknown. The sample holds no much larger clone one base away, and base qualities are not on file. The library was prepared using PCR. The listed sequencing device is Illumina HiSeq 4000. High-throughput sequencing was used to profile the CDR3 region of the TCR beta-chain in every patient. Regarding the original processing steps: A classifier to discriminate distant-metastatic papillary thyroid cancer patients was built from CDR3 differences across clinicopathological groups. Repertoire diversity was assessed with the Shannon index, and tumor-blood repertoire similarity with the Morisita-Horn index. TCRdb itself trimmed the public reads at Q25 with fastp, ran MiXCR and retained productive beta chains. For this entry, the V and J calls and clone size follow TCRdb and not the study's own pipeline. The sample yields tens of thousands of clones; around a quarter were counted once. About 3.5% of the sample lies in the top ten.

Including the terminal cysteine and phenylalanine, the CDR3 comprises 13 residues. Solely the CDR3 DNA is kept, with 39 bases framed from the first base. The germline V gene provides CDR1 SGHRS and CDR2 YFSETQ. The junction shows trimming of 5 bases on V and 2 bases on J, and the gene matches do not reach 4 bases of it. No patient had received any treatment before thyroid surgery. Using T-cell receptor beta sequencing, the study looked back at clinical samples from patients collected from the early 2010s to the late 2010s. The data are from a study of metastatic and nonmetastatic thyroid tumors (dated by TCRdb to the early 2020s). Study-level background: Repertoires were compared across peripheral blood and tumor or nodule tissue samples from malignant and benign thyroid patients. The paper as a whole reports these results and caveats: TCR beta diversity was reported as significantly higher in malignant tumors than in benign nodules, in both blood and tumor samples.

In this chain, TRBV5-1 is recombined with TRBJ2-7, with 7 bases in between that match TRBD2. The receptor was derived from a male donor with papillary thyroid cancer or a benign thyroid nodule (not recorded which). Some clones in this sample may be carry-over from other donors' samples. The material sequenced was blood. The sequenced DNA is TGCGCCAGCAGGAGGGAGGGGCCCTACGAGCAGTACTTC. This translates into CASRREGPYEQYF.